This entry is about one TCR beta chain. The antigen it recognizes is unknown. There are no base qualities to consult, and no much larger clone falls within one base. The sample belongs to a study of T cells in Graves' hyperthyroidism and ophthalmopathy (dated by TCRdb to about 2019). Regarding the study in general: Peripheral blood samples were taken at the time of initial diagnosis, prior to any treatment. A discovery cohort of 95 to 100 patients, approximately 44 with Graves' ophthalmopathy and fewer than 65 with stable Graves' hyperthyroidism, was used to find distinguishing TCR V-J signatures. Prospective prediction of ophthalmopathy was tested in an independent validation cohort of fewer than 20 hyperthyroidism patients and 17 patients who later progressed to ophthalmopathy. The 100 discovery patients were divided at random into training and test sets in a 7:3 ratio. In over five Graves' hyperthyroidism patients, the study also compared T-cell repertoires from thyroid tissue with T-cell repertoires from blood. After blood sampling, hyperthyroidism patients were treated with methimazole at a starting dose of 30 mg daily, and ophthalmopathy patients were treated with high-dose intravenous methylprednisolone. TCR Vbeta CDR3 sequencing of some 140 peripheral blood samples (roughly 41 ophthalmopathy, about 75 hyperthyroidism and approximately 17 progressor patients) is reported in the paper. The paper as a whole reports these results and caveats: Sample size was not statistically predetermined, and blinding of investigators to group allocation was not performed. In validation, the model predicted progression to ophthalmopathy with approximately 71% sensitivity and roughly 75% specificity, a median of 6.5 months before onset. A model built on a 13 V-J signature distinguished ophthalmopathy from stable hyperthyroidism, reaching about 88% sensitivity and 81% to 83% specificity in cross-validation and 80%/75% in testing. Blood samples also contained most of the expanded thyroid clonotypes (frequency above 0.001), which suggests that blood repertoires may reflect thyroid immune responses.

Graves' hyperthyroidism was defined as stable when no progression to ophthalmopathy occurred over 18 months of follow-up. The hyperthyroidism patients were between 18 and 65 years old and newly diagnosed, with a disease duration of less than 2 months. Any patient with an uncontrolled infection, another autoimmune disease, pregnancy or lactation was excluded. Diagnoses relied on clinical symptoms, serum thyroxine and TRAb, thyroid ultrasound and orbital computed tomography. PBMCs were separated from roughly 9.6 ml of fresh peripheral blood using Ficoll-Paque density gradient centrifugation. Total RNA was extracted using Trizol reagent, and RNA quality was assessed on an Agilent 2100 Bioanalyzer. The TCR beta CDR3 regions were amplified from RNA transcripts. For the first round of RT-PCR on the TCR CDR3, the HTBI primer set was used together with the Qiagen OneStep RT-PCR kit. Libraries were constructed in a second round of multiplex PCR, after which size selection and purification were carried out. The libraries were sequenced on an Illumina HiSeq2000 using paired-end 100 bp reads. Regarding the original processing steps: SOAPnuke was used to process the raw data, removing reads that contained adapters or uncalled bases, had a mean Phred below 15, or lacked an exact match to the constant primer or identifier. COPE v1.2.5 was used to merge high-quality paired reads, and clonotypes were defined as unique nucleotide sequences. MiTCR v1.1 was used to align the clonotypes against IMGT TRBV, TRBD and TRBJ reference segments. The analysis was restricted to V-J combinations with a frequency above 0.0001, which together covered about 99% of the repertoires. The TCS score was defined as the ratio of F50 (clonal expansion) to E x V (chaos), calculated using BLOSUM62-based TCRdist between CDR3 peptides within each V-J. Welch's t-statistics and random forest reduced roughly 500 V-J features to 10 to 15, which were used in a naive Bayes classifier (R e1071). TCRdb ran its own pipeline on the public reads, namely fastp trimming at Q25 and MiXCR clone calling, and kept in-frame beta chains. Identical CDR3 proteins give one entry, which carries the most common genes and DNA. These V and J calls originate from TCRdb's pipeline instead of the authors' own analysis. Counted in this sample were under 350,000 distinct CDR3 sequences; 15% to 20% of them appeared once. Of the sample, under 55% is held by the ten largest clones.

The CDR3 spans 16 residues, from the cysteine through the phenylalanine. The CDR3 DNA has 48 bases and is translated from base 1. As encoded in the germline V gene, CDR1 is MGHRA while CDR2 is YSYEKL. Clipping removes 1 base from V and 3 bases from J, with 5 as the unmatched junction base count. The TCR comes from a woman aged 45-65 years with Graves' hyperthyroidism. The sequenced sample consisted of blood. The rearrangement joined TRBV4-1 to TRBJ2-3; TRBD2 fits 9 bases in the junction. The encoded CDR3 is CASSQVGAGGTDTQYF. The sequence in DNA is TGCGCCAGCAGCCAAGTTGGGGCGGGGGGGACAGATACGCAGTATTTT.